One and the same sample provided the 15 T cell receptor beta chains below, sequenced in a study of cytomegalovirus exposure and HLA in healthy donors. TCRdb keeps only in-frame clones here, not all; method: immunoSEQ multiplex PCR. The sample records under 200,000 clones, about 90% being singletons. The sequenced material came from PBMCs. The receptors stem from a woman aged 18-35 years in good health and CMV-seropositive.

This rearrangement joins TRBV29-1 to TRBJ2-5, with 10 positions matching TRBD1. The junction had 6 bases not matched to a gene; V was cut back by 6 bases and J by 5 bases. This CDR3 is built from 13 residues. Germline loops: CDR1 SQVTM, CDR2 ANQGSEA. CDR3 sequence (DNA): TGCAGCGTGCAAGACAGGGGGCACGAGACCCAGTACTTC. Protein sequence: CSVQDRGHETQYF.

The rearrangement joins TRBV5-1 to TRBJ2-3; 9 positions match TRBD2. Germline V gene data show CDR1 as SGHRS and CDR2 as YFSETQ. This CDR3 has 16 amino acids. The V and J ends lost 0 bases and 5 bases, in that order; junction bases with no gene match: 7. This CDR3 reads CASSLEAGGMGDTQYF. The CDR3 DNA is TGCGCCAGCAGCTTGGAGGCGGGAGGGATGGGAGATACGCAGTATTTT.

V usage is TRBV7-9 and J usage is TRBJ1-1; TRBD1 agrees at 9 bases. The germline gives CDR1 SEHNR, CDR2 FQNEAQ (reference sequence). Unmatched junction bases numbered 4, after V lost 5 bases and J lost 0 bases. The CDR3 covers 15 residues. CDR3 in amino acids: CASSKRTGVNTEAFF. Written as DNA, the CDR3 is TGTGCCAGCAGCAAAAGGACAGGGGTGAACACTGAAGCTTTCTTT.

This rearrangement joins TRBV5-1 to TRBJ1-2, with D tentatively TRBD1 (5 bases). The germline V gene has CDR1 SGHRS and CDR2 YFSETQ. The CDR3 is made up of 12 amino acids. The V gene lost 4 bases and the J gene lost 6 bases, with 10 bases spanning the gap. The CDR3 spells CASSGGLDGYTF. The CDR3 nucleotides read TGCGCCAGCAGCGGGGGGTTGGATGGCTACACCTTC.

The genes are TRBV19 and TRBJ1-5; TRBD1 aligns across 9 bases. J was trimmed by 7 bases and V by 4 bases; bases with no gene match: 8. The CDR3 length is 15 residues. The germline V gene has CDR1 LNHDA and CDR2 SQIVND (reference sequence). The CDR3 nucleotides read TGTGCCAGTAGTACCCCACAGGGGGCAGCGCAGCCCCAGCATTTT. Translating it yields CASSTPQGAAQPQHF.

The gene calls are TRBV7-8 and TRBJ2-4, with 8 bases matching TRBD1. Germline V gene data show CDR1 as SGHVS and CDR2 as FQNEAQ. Germline trimming cut 5 bases from V and 0 bases from J; bases unmatched to any gene: 6. This CDR3 comprises 16 residues. CDR3 in DNA: TGTGCCAGCAGCCTGCGGGACAGGATAGCCAAAAACATTCAGTACTTC. Translation: CASSLRDRIAKNIQYF.

This clone appeared once. The chain combines TRBV5-6 with TRBJ2-5; 13 positions agree with TRBD2. Germline values: CDR1 SGHDT, CDR2 YYEEEE. The CDR3 sequence is 19 residues long. V was pared by 6 bases and J by 6 bases, with 20 bases of the junction left unmatched. CDR3 region: CASTVGLAGALPRGQTQYF. The CDR3 coding sequence is TGTGCCAGCACCGTTGGACTAGCGGGAGCCCTACCTCGTGGTCAGACCCAGTACTTC.

The gene calls are TRBV28 and TRBJ1-5; 7 bases map to TRBD1. Germline CDR1 reads MDHEN; CDR2 reads SYDVKM. CDR3 length: 16 residues. After removal of 5 bases from V and 0 bases from J, the junction contained 7 bases not matched to a gene. CDR3 loop: CASSRGDSYSNQPQHF. The CDR3 DNA reads TGTGCCAGCAGTAGGGGGGACAGCTATAGCAATCAGCCCCAGCATTTT.

J is TRBJ2-3 and V is TRBV4-1; 14 bases are a match to TRBD2. CDR3 length: 15 amino acids. The germline CDR1 and CDR2 sequences are MGHRA and YSYEKL. J was trimmed by 6 bases and V by 3 bases; bases with no gene match: 2. The CDR3 spells CASSQGLAGVDTQYF. The CDR3 nucleotides are TGCGCCAGCAGCCAGGGACTAGCGGGAGTTGATACGCAGTATTTT.

The gene calls are TRBV7-8 and TRBJ2-4, with D unresolved. CDR1 is SGHVS, CDR2 FQNEAQ, per germline. The CDR3 loop spans 14 amino acids. Trimming removed 1 base from V and 7 bases from J, with 11 bases in between. The CDR3 region is CASSLGTMRNIQYF. The CDR3 bases are TGTGCCAGCAGCTTAGGCACCATGCGGAACATTCAGTACTTC.

The sample holds a few counts of this clone. The V and J genes are TRBV10-1 and TRBJ2-1; TRBD2 matches 11 bases. V lost 4 bases, J lost 2 bases, and 1 base stayed unmatched. Germline lookup yields CDR1 WNHNN and CDR2 SYGVQD (reference sequence). The CDR3 totals 15 residues. The CDR3 here is CASSVTSGTYNEQFF. CDR3 coding DNA: TGCGCCAGCAGTGTGACTAGCGGGACCTACAATGAGCAGTTCTTC.

The CDR3: CASSLKPGQGYTEAFF. CDR3 nucleotides: TGTGCCAGCTCACTAAAGCCGGGACAGGGGTACACTGAAGCTTTCTTT. This rearrangement joins TRBV18 to TRBJ1-1, with 10 bases matching TRBD1. Trimming removed 4 bases from V and 3 bases from J; junction bases left unmatched: 8. The CDR3 covers 16 residues. CDR1 and CDR2 (germline): KGHSH, LQKENI.

In this sample, this clone turned up a few times. The genes are TRBV11-2 and TRBJ2-1, with 12 bases that match TRBD2. CDR3 length: 14 residues. Trimming at V came to 1 base and at J to 9 bases, leaving 1 base not matched to a gene. Germline V gene sequence: CDR1 SGHAT, CDR2 FQNNGV. The CDR3 sequence: CASSLGLAGVEQFF. The DNA for the CDR3 is TGTGCCAGCAGCTTAGGACTAGCGGGGGTTGAGCAGTTCTTC.

The CDR3 loop reads CASSLGHVSVQETQYF. CDR3 sequence (DNA): TGTGCCAGCAGCTTGGGTCACGTCTCAGTCCAAGAGACCCAGTACTTC. The chain employs TRBV5-5 and TRBJ2-5; D unclear. Germline V gene sequence: CDR1 SGHKS, CDR2 YYEKEE (reference sequence). Trimming shortened V by 0 bases and J by 1 base, and 13 bases separated the two germline ends. This CDR3 region has 16 residues. The full variable domain, with the rest looked up from reference TRBV5-5 and TRBJ2-5, is DAGVTQSPTHLIKTRGQQVTLRCSPISGHKSVSWYQQVLGQGPQFIFQYYEKEERGRGNFPDRFSARQFPNYSSELNVNALLLGDSALYLCASSLGHVSVQETQYFGPGTRLLVL.

The V and J genes are TRBV30 and TRBJ2-3; tentative D call: TRBD2 (6 bases). CDR3 length: 16 amino acids. Per germline, CDR1 GTSNPN and CDR2 SVGIG (reference sequence). Between the trimmed V and J ends, which lost 2 bases and 0 bases, there was a span of 15 bases. The CDR3 spells CAWSSGVRASTDTQYF. The CDR3 bases are TGTGCCTGGAGTTCGGGGGTCAGGGCTAGCACAGATACGCAGTATTTT.